This is a list of T cell receptor beta chains from one sample in a study of Graves' ophthalmopathy and Graves' hyperthyroidism. Via MiXCR, TCRdb re-called the multiplex PCR reads, giving one row per CDR3 protein. The sample has hundreds of thousands of distinct CDR3 sequences, 22% seen once; the top ten hold more than 5.5%. The sample taken for sequencing was peripheral blood. These receptor sequences come from a woman aged 18-35 years with stable Graves' hyperthyroidism. Some clones in this sample may be carry-over from other donors' samples. Each CDR3 is given without its conserved first and last residue. D genes are given only for firm matches.

ASKVNFDYEQY	TRBV5-1	-
ASSQVGQDTEAF	TRBV3-1	TRBD1
ASSFISRRGHTEPF	TRBV12-3/TRBV12-4	-
ASREYGGVYGYT	TRBV6-1	-
SARPGSTAYEQY	TRBV20-1	-
ASSSPSMGYEQY	TRBV6-2/TRBV6-3	-
ASSLADQTQY	TRBV12-3/TRBV12-4	-
SARENYANYGYT	TRBV20-1	-
ASSHRTGLDTEAF	TRBV11-1	TRBD1
SARDLTSSPLH	TRBV20-1	-
ASSFPGLGEQY	TRBV28	-
ATVGAGATGELF	TRBV3-1	TRBD2
ASSELWRAGGGTQY	TRBV6-1	TRBD1
ASSLGANVLT	TRBV12-3/TRBV12-4	-
ASSPGQGFFLYEQY	TRBV19	TRBD1
ASSPGQGRFSY	TRBV12-3/TRBV12-4	TRBD1
ASSYSDWKEQY	TRBV6-5	-
ASSQIAGWEQY	TRBV3-1	TRBD2
ATSDSGLPVAQH	TRBV24-1	-
ASSLEPGVGSPLH	TRBV11-2	-
SARDRSRETQY	TRBV20-1	-
ATTEGLAGIQY	TRBV28	TRBD2
SVEEDRLPYEQY	TRBV29-1	TRBD1
ASRYTSGGGYEQY	TRBV6-1	TRBD2
ASSDGTSTGELF	TRBV6-4	TRBD2
SARGEGLMGYT	TRBV20-1	-
ASSPQGVEPQH	TRBV2	-
ASSLSVLAGGFSSYEQY	TRBV27	TRBD2
AWSGQGNQPQH	TRBV30	-
AGSQGPYNSPLH	TRBV6-1	-
ASRPDEGGYEQY	TRBV6-1	-
ASSTDRGRTEAF	TRBV6-1	TRBD1
ASSLMGQGAKETQY	TRBV28	TRBD1
ASSPSGRWAEAF	TRBV28	-
ASSGQGSAYEQY	TRBV27	-
ASSSSIKGGREAYEQY	TRBV28	TRBD2
ASSGRDNRYQPQH	TRBV6-1	-